These 30 T cell receptor beta chains share one sample of origin, sequenced in a study of blood T cell repertoires in COVID-19. The protocol was immunoSEQ multiplex PCR, while the TCRdb copy is restricted to in-frame clones and leaves out a portion. The sample gives just over 150,000 clones, roughly 85% of which show up once; less than 3.5% is in the top ten. Sequences were obtained from peripheral blood. The origin of the receptors is a human donor with acute or convalescent COVID-19. The donor label of this sample is uncertain.

The rearrangement links TRBV7-3 to TRBJ1-1; D is ambiguous. Germline CDR1 reads SGHTA; CDR2 reads FQGTGA. The CDR3 sequence is 13 residues long. Trimming took off 5 bases at V and 1 base at J, with 8 bases between the two ends. The CDR3 nucleotides read TGTGCCAGCAGCCGCGTTGGGAACACTGAAGCTTTCTTT. This translates into CASSRVGNTEAFF. The whole variable domain, filled in from reference TRBV7-3 and TRBJ1-1, reads GAGVSQTPSNKVTEKGKYVELRCDPISGHTALYWYRQSLGQGPEFLIYFQGTGAADDSGLPNDRFFAVRPEGSVSTLKIQRTERGDSAVYLCASSRVGNTEAFFGQGTRLTVV.

The V gene is TRBV7-9, the J gene TRBJ1-1, with a possible D match to TRBD1 (6 bases). With 3 bases removed from V and 0 bases from J, the gap between germline ends came to 11 bases. The CDR3 loop spans 15 amino acids. The germline gives CDR1 SEHNR, CDR2 FQNEAQ (reference sequence). The CDR3 spells CASSLVGHVNTEAFF. The DNA for the CDR3 is TGTGCCAGCAGCTTGGTGGGACACGTGAACACTGAAGCTTTCTTT.

This clone showed up just once. This chain joins TRBV27 and TRBJ2-1, with TRBD2 matching over 14 bases. V dropped 2 bases and J dropped 11; count of bases not matched to a gene: 5. The CDR3 totals 15 residues. The germline V gene encodes CDR1 MNHEY and CDR2 SMNVEV (reference sequence). CDR3 DNA sequence: TGTGCCAGCAGTTTAGGACTAGCGGGGGGCCGGCAGCAGTTCTTC. Translated: CASSLGLAGGRQQFF.

The chain uses TRBV5-1 and TRBJ2-3; 8 bases align to TRBD2. V gave up 2 bases and J gave up 1 base; unmatched junction bases: 6. The CDR3 covers 16 residues. Per germline, CDR1 SGHRS and CDR2 YFSETQ. DNA of the CDR3: TGCGCCAGCAGCTTCCGAGCGGGGGCTGGCACAGATACGCAGTATTTT. It is translated as CASSFRAGAGTDTQYF.

This clone has more than one count but fewer than ten. The rearrangement joins TRBV11-3 to TRBJ1-3; D gene ambiguous. The germline CDR1 and CDR2 sequences are SGHNT and YENEEA. This CDR3 contains 17 residues. The ends were cut back, 5 bases at V and 0 bases at J, with 17 bases in the middle. Written as DNA, the CDR3 is TGTGCCAGCAGCCCGCCCCGAGGGCTCTTCTCTGGAAACACCATATATTTT. It codes for CASSPPRGLFSGNTIYF.

The chain couples TRBV30 to TRBJ2-5; D perhaps matches TRBD1 (6 bases). Germline CDR1 reads GTSNPN; CDR2 reads SVGIG (reference sequence). This CDR3 comprises 12 residues. V gave up 2 bases and J gave up 4 bases, with 8 bases separating them. This CDR3 is CAWSLDRETQYF. CDR3 DNA: TGTGCCTGGAGTCTGGACAGAGAGACCCAGTACTTC.

The chain is built from TRBV18 and TRBJ1-2, with 8 nucleotides matching TRBD1. With V trimmed by 6 bases and J by 6 bases, 12 bases remained unmatched. Per germline, CDR1 KGHSH and CDR2 LQKENI. The CDR3 runs to 15 residues. Here the CDR3 reads CASSQGQDRADGYTF. In nucleotides, the CDR3 is TGTGCCAGCTCTCAGGGTCAGGACAGGGCGGATGGCTACACCTTC.

Remarks on this clone: This sample includes further DNA sequences coding for the same CDR3. V gene TRBV10-3 combines with J gene TRBJ2-5; 7 nucleotides line up with TRBD2. The CDR3 runs to 16 residues. CDR1 ENHRY and CDR2 SYGVKD come from the germline V gene. V shed 6 bases, J shed 2 bases, and the junction held 12 bases outside the gene matches. The CDR3: CAISHPGSGVQETQYF. CDR3 coding DNA: TGTGCCATCAGCCATCCGGGAAGCGGGGTTCAAGAGACCCAGTACTTC.

This clone appeared once. The rearrangement uses TRBV5-1 and TRBJ1-5; D is unresolved. The ends were cut back, 3 bases at V and 8 bases at J, with 18 bases in the middle. The CDR3 extends over 15 amino acids. Germline assignment: CDR1 SGHRS and CDR2 YFSETQ. Here the CDR3 reads CASSSSERGGEPQHF. The CDR3 DNA is TGCGCCAGCAGCTCCTCAGAGCGGGGAGGAGAGCCCCAGCATTTT.

DNA for the CDR3: TGTGCCAGCAGCTTGCCAGGGCTAAGCAATTCACCCCTCCACTTT. Its protein is CASSLPGLSNSPLHF. This chain joins TRBV5-8 and TRBJ1-6; D possibly corresponds to TRBD1 (5 bases). Trimming removed 1 base at V and 7 bases at J, with 12 bases between. There are 15 residues in the CDR3. CDR1 is SGHTS and CDR2 is YDEGEE in the germline V gene.

V is TRBV7-9 and J is TRBJ2-7; 10 bases are shared with TRBD2. The germline gives CDR1 SEHNR, CDR2 FQNEAQ (reference sequence). Losses at the gene ends were 6 bases for V and 4 bases for J; bases not matched to a gene: 9. CDR3 length: 15 amino acids. This CDR3 is CASRPSGGAGYEQYF. In DNA, the CDR3 is TGTGCCAGCAGACCCAGCGGGGGGGCCGGGTACGAGCAGTACTTC.

This clone appeared a single time. The gene calls are TRBV5-5 and TRBJ1-4; 9 nucleotides match TRBD1. CDR3 length equals 14 residues. V shed 4 bases and J 8 bases; nucleotides not matched to a gene: 6. Germline V gene lookup returns CDR1 SGHKS and CDR2 YYEKEE (reference sequence). The CDR3 nucleotides are TGTGCCAGCAGCCGGACAGGGGTAGACGAAAAACTGTTTTTT. Translating it yields CASSRTGVDEKLFF.

This chain joins TRBV3-1 (or the pseudogene TRBV3-2) and TRBJ1-6, with 7 bases matching TRBD1. The ends lost 1 base at V and 5 bases at J; junction bases unmatched: 5. Germline lookup yields CDR1 LGHDT and CDR2 YNNKEL (reference sequence). The CDR3 loop spans 16 amino acids. The CDR3 sequence: CASSQVTGQNNSPLHF. As DNA, the CDR3 is TGTGCCAGCAGCCAAGTGACGGGACAGAATAATTCACCCCTCCACTTT.

The CDR3 protein is CASSPGWTSGGPEQYF. The CDR3 nucleotides read TGTGCCAGCTCACCCGGCTGGACTAGCGGGGGGCCCGAGCAGTACTTC. The chain uses TRBV18 and TRBJ2-7; 14 positions match TRBD2. The CDR3 consists of 16 residues. V dropped 3 bases and J dropped 6; count of bases not matched to a gene: 7. Germline V gene lookup returns CDR1 KGHSH and CDR2 LQKENI.

This chain links TRBV7-2 with TRBJ1-2; possibly TRBD1 for D (5 bases). The CDR3 has 15 residues. Germline assignment: CDR1 SGHTA and CDR2 FQGNSA. V was cut by 1 base and J by 7 bases, with 16 bases left in between. The CDR3 region has the DNA TGTGCCAGCAGCTTAGTAGGAGCCAGGGAAAGTGGCTACACCTTC. Translating it yields CASSLVGARESGYTF.

The rearrangement links TRBV27 to TRBJ2-7; possibly TRBD1 for D (6 bases). The CDR3 runs 14 residues. Germline CDR1 reads MNHEY; CDR2 reads SMNVEV (reference sequence). Trimming removed 4 bases from V and 2 bases from J, with 12 bases in between. CDR3 sequence (DNA): TGTGCCAGCAGTTCGGGGACAAGAACCTACGAGCAGTACTTC. Amino acid sequence: CASSSGTRTYEQYF.

J is TRBJ2-1 and V is TRBV7-2; 12 bases fit TRBD2. CDR1 and CDR2 from the germline V gene are SGHTA and FQGNSA. The J segment lost 2 bases and the V segment lost 3 bases, leaving 8 bases of the junction unmatched. This CDR3 has 18 residues. DNA of the CDR3: TGTGCCAGCAGCTTGCGACTAGCGGGGGACGACACCTACAATGAGCAGTTCTTC. It translates to CASSLRLAGDDTYNEQFF. The full variable domain, completed using reference TRBV7-2 and TRBJ2-1, is GAGVSQSPSNKVTEKGKDVELRCDPISGHTALYWYRQSLGQGLEFLIYFQGNSAPDKSGLPSDRFSAERTGGSVSTLTIQRTQQEDSAVYLCASSLRLAGDDTYNEQFFGPGTRLTVL.

The V gene is TRBV30, the J gene TRBJ1-2, with D possibly TRBD1 on 6 matching bases. The V end was cut by 4 bases, the J end by 3 bases, with 12 bases between. This CDR3 contains 13 residues. In germline, CDR1 is GTSNPN, CDR2 SVGIG (reference sequence). The CDR3 DNA is TGTGCCTGGAAAGGGAACAGGGACTATGGCTACACCTTC. This gives the protein CAWKGNRDYGYTF.

This clone was seen once. The rearrangement joins TRBV4-2 to TRBJ1-5, with D tentatively TRBD1 (5 bases). V lost 0 bases and J lost 1, with 13 bases in between. The CDR3 contains 17 residues. Germline V gene data show CDR1 as LGHNA and CDR2 as YNFKEQ. CDR3 sequence: CASSQDLGARSNQPQHF. CDR3 nucleotides: TGTGCCAGCAGCCAAGATCTAGGGGCCAGAAGCAATCAGCCCCAGCATTTT.

This chain links TRBV19 with TRBJ1-5; D gene ambiguous. The CDR3 sequence is 12 residues long. Germline V CDR1 and CDR2: LNHDA, SQIVND (reference sequence). Trimming stripped 6 bases from V and 9 bases from J, with 12 bases between. The CDR3 DNA follows: TGTGCCAGTAGGGGAGGCCGGGGGCCCCAGCATTTT. Translating it yields CASRGGRGPQHF. Combining the CDR3 with reference TRBV19 and TRBJ1-5 gives the whole variable domain DGGITQSPKYLFRKEGQNVTLSCEQNLNHDAMYWYRQDPGQGLRLIYYSQIVNDFQKGDIAEGYSVSREKKESFPLTVTSAQKNPTAFYLCASRGGRGPQHFGDGTRLSIL.

This clone was observed a handful of times. The genes are TRBV28 and TRBJ1-4; D is perhaps TRBD1 (5 bases). Trimming shortened V by 2 bases and J by 5 bases, and 6 bases separated the two germline ends. This CDR3 has 13 residues. The germline CDR1 and CDR2 sequences are MDHEN and SYDVKM. CDR3 amino acids: CASSLRGNEKLFF. CDR3 coding DNA: TGTGCCAGCAGTTTACGGGGGAATGAAAAACTGTTTTTT.

The chain recombines TRBV5-1 with TRBJ2-3, with a possible D match to TRBD1 (5 bases). Germline CDR1 reads SGHRS; CDR2 reads YFSETQ. The germline V and J ends were trimmed by 3 bases and 5 bases, with 7 bases remaining between them. This CDR3 is built from 12 residues. The CDR3 region has the DNA TGCGCCAGCAGCTCTGACAGAGATACGCAGTATTTT. Its protein product is CASSSDRDTQYF.

The genes are TRBV27 and TRBJ2-1, with D unresolved. This CDR3 has 11 residues. The germline V gene encodes CDR1 MNHEY and CDR2 SMNVEV (reference sequence). Trimming left V 6 bases short and J 6 bases short, with 6 bases between. CDR3 coding DNA: TGTGCCAGCAGCTCCCGCAATGAGCAGTTCTTC. This encodes CASSSRNEQFF.

The chain employs TRBV6-5 and TRBJ1-1, with D maybe TRBD1 (6 bases). Germline V gives CDR1 MNHEY, CDR2 SVGAGI. The ends were cut back, 2 bases at V and 8 bases at J, with 12 bases in the middle. The CDR3 extends over 13 amino acids. CDR3 nucleotide sequence: TGTGCCAGCAGTTACGAGCGTACAGGGGAAGCTTTCTTT. It is translated as CASSYERTGEAFF.

The V and J genes are TRBV18 and TRBJ1-2; D might be TRBD1 (6 bases). V lost 1 base and J lost 8, with 14 bases in between. The CDR3 runs 14 residues. Germline CDR1 is KGHSH and CDR2 is LQKENI. The CDR3 DNA reads TGTGCCAGCTCACCACGACAGGACGGCTACGGCTACACCTTC. Encoded protein: CASSPRQDGYGYTF.

The chain employs TRBV18 and TRBJ1-5; no clear D gene. V was shortened by 3 bases and J by 3 bases, with 12 bases between the two germline ends. Germline CDR1 is KGHSH and CDR2 is LQKENI. The CDR3 runs 15 residues. The DNA of the CDR3 is TGTGCCAGCTCACCCGCGGCGGGTTTCAATCAGCCCCAGCATTTT. Protein product: CASSPAAGFNQPQHF.

In its sample, this clone was seen once. V and J are TRBV6-5 and TRBJ2-7; D remains unclear. Trimming stripped 4 bases from V and 3 bases from J, with 7 bases between. The CDR3 runs to 12 residues. The germline CDR1 and CDR2 sequences are MNHEY and SVGAGI. CDR3: CASSSSSYEQYF. The CDR3 coding sequence is TGTGCCAGCAGTTCTTCCAGCTACGAGCAGTACTTC.

This chain connects TRBV6-6 to TRBJ2-7; D gene unclear. V was shortened by 2 bases and J by 4 bases, with 12 bases between the two germline ends. The CDR3 sequence is 14 residues long. Germline-derived CDR1 and CDR2 are MNHNY and SVGAGI (reference sequence). This CDR3 reads CASSYQYSGYEQYF. For the CDR3, the DNA is TGTGCCAGCAGTTACCAATACTCAGGTTACGAGCAGTACTTC.

The V call is TRBV24-1, the J call TRBJ1-5; no clear D gene. Germline values: CDR1 KGHDR, CDR2 SFDVKD. Deletions cut 6 bases from V and 7 bases from J, with 18 bases between. CDR3 length: 15 residues. The CDR3 region is CATSPRGDGVQPQHF. The CDR3, as DNA: TGTGCCACCAGTCCTCGGGGTGATGGGGTACAGCCCCAGCATTTT.

The chain carries TRBV19 and TRBJ2-1; 10 nucleotides line up with TRBD1. Germline-derived CDR1 and CDR2 are LNHDA and SQIVND (reference sequence). The V segment lost 5 bases and the J segment 0 bases; nucleotides outside the gene matches: 13. The CDR3 has 19 residues. The CDR3, as DNA: TGTGCCAGTAGTCCGAGAGGGACAGGGGCGATACACTCCTACAATGAGCAGTTCTTC. Amino acid sequence: CASSPRGTGAIHSYNEQFF.